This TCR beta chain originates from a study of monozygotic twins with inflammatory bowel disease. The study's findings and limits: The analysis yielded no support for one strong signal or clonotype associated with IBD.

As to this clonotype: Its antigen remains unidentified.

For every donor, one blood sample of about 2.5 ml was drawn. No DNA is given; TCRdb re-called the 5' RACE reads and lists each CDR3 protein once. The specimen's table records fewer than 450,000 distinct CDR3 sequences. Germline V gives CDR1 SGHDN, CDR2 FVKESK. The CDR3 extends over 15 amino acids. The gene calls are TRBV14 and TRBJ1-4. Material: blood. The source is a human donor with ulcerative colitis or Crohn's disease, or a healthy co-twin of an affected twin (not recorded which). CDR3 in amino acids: CASSQEQATNEKLFF.